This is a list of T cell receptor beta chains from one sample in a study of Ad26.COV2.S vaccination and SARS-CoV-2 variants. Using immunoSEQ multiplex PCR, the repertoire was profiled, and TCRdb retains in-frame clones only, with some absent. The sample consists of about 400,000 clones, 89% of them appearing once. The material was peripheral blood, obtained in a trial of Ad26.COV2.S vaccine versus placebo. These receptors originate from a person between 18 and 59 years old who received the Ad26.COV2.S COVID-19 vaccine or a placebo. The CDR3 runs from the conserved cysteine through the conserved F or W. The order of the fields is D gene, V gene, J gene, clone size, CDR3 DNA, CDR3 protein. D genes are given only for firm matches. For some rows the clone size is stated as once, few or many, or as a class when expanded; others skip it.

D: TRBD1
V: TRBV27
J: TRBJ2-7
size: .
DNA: TGTGCCAGCAGGCTGGGACAGGTTACCTACGAGCAGTACTTC
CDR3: CASRLGQVTYEQYF

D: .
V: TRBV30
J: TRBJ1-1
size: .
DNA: TGTGCCTGGAGTGTCGCGGGGACTGAAGCTTTCTTT
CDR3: CAWSVAGTEAFF

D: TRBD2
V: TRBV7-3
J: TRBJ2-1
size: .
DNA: TGTGCCAGCAGCAACCCCTCCGGGACTAGCGGGAGGGCGCCCTACAATGAGCAGTTCTTC
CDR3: CASSNPSGTSGRAPYNEQFF

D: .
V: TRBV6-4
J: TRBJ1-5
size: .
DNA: TGTGCCAGCAGTGACAGTCCCGGACAAGCTTATTATAGCAATCAGCCCCAGCATTTT
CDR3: CASSDSPGQAYYSNQPQHF

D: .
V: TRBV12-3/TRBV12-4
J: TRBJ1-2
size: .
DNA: TGTGCCAGCAGTTTAATACCTAACTATGGCTACACCTTC
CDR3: CASSLIPNYGYTF

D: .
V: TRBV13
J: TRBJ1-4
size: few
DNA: TGTGCCAGCAGCTTAGGAAGGGCCAGCTCGGGGGAAAAACTGTTTTTT
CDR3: CASSLGRASSGEKLFF

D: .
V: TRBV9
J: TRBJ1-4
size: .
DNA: TGTGCCAGCAGCGTAGGTGGCAGGGGTGGTGAAAAACTGTTTTTT
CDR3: CASSVGGRGGEKLFF

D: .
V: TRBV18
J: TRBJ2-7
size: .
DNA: TGTGCCAGCTCACCACCAGGGCGGGTCTACGAGCAGTACTTC
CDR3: CASSPPGRVYEQYF

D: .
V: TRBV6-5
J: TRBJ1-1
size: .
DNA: TGTGCCAGCAGCCAGGCAGGGGCGGGAACTGAAGCTTTCTTT
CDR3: CASSQAGAGTEAFF

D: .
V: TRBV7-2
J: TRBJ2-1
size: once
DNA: TGTGCCAGCAGCTTAGGACTAGGAGTCCGCCATGAGCAGTTCTTC
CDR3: CASSLGLGVRHEQFF

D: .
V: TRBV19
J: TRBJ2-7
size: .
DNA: TGTGCCAGTAGTATAGGGGAAAACTACGAGCAGTACTTC
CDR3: CASSIGENYEQYF

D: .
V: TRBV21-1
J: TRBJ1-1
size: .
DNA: TGTGCCAGCAGCCGCACACGAGGGACAGATAACACTGAAGCTTTCTTT
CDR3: CASSRTRGTDNTEAFF

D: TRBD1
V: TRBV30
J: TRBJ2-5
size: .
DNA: TGTGCCTGGAAGGGGGCCCGCTGGTCCTTAGAGACCCAGTACTTC
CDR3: CAWKGARWSLETQYF

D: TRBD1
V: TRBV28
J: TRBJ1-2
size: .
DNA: TGTGCCAGCAGGGGCCCAGACAGGGCAGCTAACTATGGCTACACCTTC
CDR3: CASRGPDRAANYGYTF

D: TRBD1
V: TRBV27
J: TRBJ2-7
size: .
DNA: TGTGCCAGCAGTCTCCTGGACAGGGGCTACGAGCAGTACTTC
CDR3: CASSLLDRGYEQYF

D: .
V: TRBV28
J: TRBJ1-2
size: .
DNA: TGTGCCAGCCGTACGGGGTCTACTGGCTACACCTTC
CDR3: CASRTGSTGYTF

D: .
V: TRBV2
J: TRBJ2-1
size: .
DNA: TGTGCCAGCAGTGTCTCTGGGCCGAAAAGGGCCTACAATGAGCAGTTCTTC
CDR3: CASSVSGPKRAYNEQFF

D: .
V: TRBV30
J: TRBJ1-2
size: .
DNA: TGTGCCTGGAGAGGACAGAACTATGGCTACACCTTC
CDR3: CAWRGQNYGYTF

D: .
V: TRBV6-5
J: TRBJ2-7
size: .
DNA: TGTGCCACTTCGGCCCCTCTTACGCCCTACGAGCAGTACTTC
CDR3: CATSAPLTPYEQYF

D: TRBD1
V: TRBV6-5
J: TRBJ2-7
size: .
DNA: TGTGCCAGCAGTACCCGGGACAGGGGGCTTGAGCAGTACTTC
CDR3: CASSTRDRGLEQYF

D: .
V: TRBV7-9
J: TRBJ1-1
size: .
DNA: TGTGCCAGCAGCTTGGGGGCCAGCCTTGGTGGCACTGAAGCTTTCTTT
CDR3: CASSLGASLGGTEAFF

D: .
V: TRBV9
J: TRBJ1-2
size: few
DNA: TGTGCCAGCAGCCTATGGGACGCGGCGAACTATGGCTACACCTTC
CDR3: CASSLWDAANYGYTF

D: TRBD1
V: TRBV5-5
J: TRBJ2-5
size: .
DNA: TGTGCCAGCACCCTCGGACAGGGAGTAGAGACCCAGTACTTC
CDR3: CASTLGQGVETQYF

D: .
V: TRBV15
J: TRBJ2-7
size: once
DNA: TGTGCCACCCGTACAGGAGCCTCCTACGAGCAGTACTTC
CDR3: CATRTGASYEQYF

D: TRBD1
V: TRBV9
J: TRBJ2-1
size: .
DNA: TGTGCCAGCAGCGTAGGCAGGGGGCGCTTGAATGAGCAGTTCTTC
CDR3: CASSVGRGRLNEQFF

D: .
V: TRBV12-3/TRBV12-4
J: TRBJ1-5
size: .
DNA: TGTGCCAGCAGCCGCCAAGGCAATCAGCCCCAGCATTTT
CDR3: CASSRQGNQPQHF

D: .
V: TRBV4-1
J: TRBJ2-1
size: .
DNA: TGCGCCAGCAGCCAAGATGTATTAAGGCGAACCTCCTACAATGAGCAGTTCTTC
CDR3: CASSQDVLRRTSYNEQFF

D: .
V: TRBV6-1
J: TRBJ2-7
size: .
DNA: TGTGCCAGCAGTGAGATAGCGGCCAACTCCTACGAGCAGTACTTC
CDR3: CASSEIAANSYEQYF

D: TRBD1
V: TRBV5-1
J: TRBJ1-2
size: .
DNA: TGCGCCAGCAGCTCGGGACAGTATGGCTACACCTTC
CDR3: CASSSGQYGYTF

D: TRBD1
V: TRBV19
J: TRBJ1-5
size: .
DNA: TGTGCCAGCAGAGATAGGAAGGGGGCGGCTCAGCCCCAGCATTTT
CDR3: CASRDRKGAAQPQHF

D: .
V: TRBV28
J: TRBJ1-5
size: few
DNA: TGTGCCAGCAGTTCGGCTGGCCAGCCCCAGCATTTT
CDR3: CASSSAGQPQHF

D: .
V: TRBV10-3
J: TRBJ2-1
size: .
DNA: TGTGCCGTACAGCCAGGATCGGGTCCCTCCAATGAGCAGTTCTTC
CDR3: CAVQPGSGPSNEQFF

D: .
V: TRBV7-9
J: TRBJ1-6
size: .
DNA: TGTGCCAGCAGCTTCGCCAGGAATTCACCCCTCCACTTT
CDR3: CASSFARNSPLHF

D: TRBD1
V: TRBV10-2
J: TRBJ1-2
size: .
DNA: TGCGCCAGCACCCCGGACAGGGGCGTAGCTAACTATGGCTACACCTTC
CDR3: CASTPDRGVANYGYTF

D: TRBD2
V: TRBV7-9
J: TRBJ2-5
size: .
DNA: TGTGCCAGCAGCTCCCTAGCGGGAGGGCGGGAAGAGACCCAGTACTTC
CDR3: CASSSLAGGREETQYF

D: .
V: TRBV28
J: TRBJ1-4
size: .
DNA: TGTGCCAGCAGCCAAGAAAGCCCGCCAAAACTGTTTTTT
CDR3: CASSQESPPKLFF

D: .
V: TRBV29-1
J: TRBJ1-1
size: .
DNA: TGCAGCGTTATCGTCGGAATGAACACTGAAGCTTTCTTT
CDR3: CSVIVGMNTEAFF

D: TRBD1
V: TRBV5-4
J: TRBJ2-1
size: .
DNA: TGTGCCAGCAGCCTGGGACAGGGGCGCAATGAGCAGTTCTTC
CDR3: CASSLGQGRNEQFF

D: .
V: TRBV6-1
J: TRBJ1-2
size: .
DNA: TGTGCCAGCAGTGAAGCAGGGGGCTATGGCTACACCTTC
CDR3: CASSEAGGYGYTF

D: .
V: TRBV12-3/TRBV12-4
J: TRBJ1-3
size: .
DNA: TGTGCCAGCAGTACCAGTCCTGGAAACACCATATATTTT
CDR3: CASSTSPGNTIYF

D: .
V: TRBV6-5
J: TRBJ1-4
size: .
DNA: TGTGCCAGCAGAGGGGATGCAACTAATGAAAAACTGTTTTTT
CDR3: CASRGDATNEKLFF

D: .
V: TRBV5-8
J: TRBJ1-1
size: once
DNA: TGTGCCAGCAGCTTGCGGCAAAACACTGAAGCTTTCTTT
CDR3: CASSLRQNTEAFF

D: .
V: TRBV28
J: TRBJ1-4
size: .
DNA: TGTGCCAGCAGTCTAACAGGCCCCCACCTGTTTTTT
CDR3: CASSLTGPHLFF

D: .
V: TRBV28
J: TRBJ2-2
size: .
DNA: TGTGCCACCGTTAACACCGGGGAGCTGTTTTTT
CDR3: CATVNTGELFF

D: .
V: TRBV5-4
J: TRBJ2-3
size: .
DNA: TGTGCCAGCAGGGAAAACACAGATACGCAGTATTTT
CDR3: CASRENTDTQYF

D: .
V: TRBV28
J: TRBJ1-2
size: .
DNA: TGTGCCAGCAGTCAGGACTATGGCTACACCTTC
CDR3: CASSQDYGYTF

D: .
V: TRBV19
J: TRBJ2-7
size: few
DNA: TGTGCCAGTAGTAAAGGACCCACTATCTCCTACGAGCAGTACTTC
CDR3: CASSKGPTISYEQYF

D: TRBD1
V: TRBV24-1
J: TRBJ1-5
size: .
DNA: TGTGCCACCAGTTTAACAGGGGGTAATCAGCCCCAGCATTTT
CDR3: CATSLTGGNQPQHF

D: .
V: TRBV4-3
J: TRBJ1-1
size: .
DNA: TGCGCCAGCAGCCATATGGGAGGGGACGCTTTCTTT
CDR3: CASSHMGGDAFF

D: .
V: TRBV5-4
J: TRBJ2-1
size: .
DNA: TGTGCCAGCAGCTTGGGAGACAACTCCTACAATGAGCAGTTCTTC
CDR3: CASSLGDNSYNEQFF

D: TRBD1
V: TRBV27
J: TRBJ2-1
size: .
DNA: TGTGCCAGCAGTCTGACAGGGAGAGTCTACAATGAGCAGTTCTTC
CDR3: CASSLTGRVYNEQFF

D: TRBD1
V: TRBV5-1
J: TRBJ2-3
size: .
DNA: TGCGCCAGCAGCCCCCTGACAGGGTTCGGATTTAGCACAGATACGCAGTATTTT
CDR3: CASSPLTGFGFSTDTQYF

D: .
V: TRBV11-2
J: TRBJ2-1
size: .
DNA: TGTGCCAGCCGGGCAGGGGAGACTGAGCAGTTCTTC
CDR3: CASRAGETEQFF

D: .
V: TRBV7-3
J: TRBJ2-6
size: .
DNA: TGTGCCAGCAGCCAGCAGGGTGGGCGGGCCAACGTCCTGACTTTC
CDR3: CASSQQGGRANVLTF

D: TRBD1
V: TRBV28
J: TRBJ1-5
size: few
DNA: TGTGCCAGCAGTTCGATCGACAGGGTGGGTCAGCCCCAGCATTTT
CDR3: CASSSIDRVGQPQHF

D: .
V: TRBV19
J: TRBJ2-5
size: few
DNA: TGTGCCAGTAGTATTACCGACTCCGGGACCCAGTACTTC
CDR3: CASSITDSGTQYF